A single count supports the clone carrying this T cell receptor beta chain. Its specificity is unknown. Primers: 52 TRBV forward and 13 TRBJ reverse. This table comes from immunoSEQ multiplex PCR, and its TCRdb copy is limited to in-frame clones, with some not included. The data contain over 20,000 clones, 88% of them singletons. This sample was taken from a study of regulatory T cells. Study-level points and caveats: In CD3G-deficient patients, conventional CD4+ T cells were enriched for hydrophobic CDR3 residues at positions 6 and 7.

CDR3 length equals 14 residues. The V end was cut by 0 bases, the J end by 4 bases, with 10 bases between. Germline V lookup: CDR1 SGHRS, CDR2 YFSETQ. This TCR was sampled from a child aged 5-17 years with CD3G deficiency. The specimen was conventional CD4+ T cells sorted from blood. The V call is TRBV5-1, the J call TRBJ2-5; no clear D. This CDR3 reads CASSLAEAVETQYF. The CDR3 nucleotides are TGCGCCAGCAGCTTGGCCGAGGCGGTAGAGACCCAGTACTTC.